This T cell receptor (beta chain) originates from a study of technical replicates of blood from several donors. The data were produced by immunoSEQ multiplex PCR, yet TCRdb's version contains in-frame clones alone and is incomplete. The data show over 85,000 clones, almost 97% seen once. This CDR3 is 15 amino acids long. The V and J ends lost 2 bases and 2 bases, in that order; junction bases with no gene match: 5. Germline loops: CDR1 MNHEY, CDR2 SMNVEV (reference sequence). The sequenced material came from T cells isolated from PBMCs. The TCR sequence derives from a human donor in good health. The gene calls are TRBV27 and TRBJ1-1; 7 bases fit TRBD1. The CDR3 spells CASSLDRGPNTEAFF. The CDR3 DNA reads TGTGCCAGCAGTTTAGATAGGGGGCCTAACACTGAAGCTTTCTTT.